These 23 T cell receptor beta chains were all obtained from the same sample, sequenced in a study of CD8 T cells in Susac syndrome. RNA amounts of about 0.5 to 1 ug underwent reverse transcription with random hexamers. Each CDR3 protein gets one entry after TCRdb re-called the immunoSEQ multiplex PCR reads with MiXCR. The sample shows 75,000 to 100,000 distinct CDR3 sequences, 85% to 95% of them seen only once. Source material: CD8+ T cells from PBMCs. Receptors were obtained from a human donor with Susac syndrome.

The rearrangement links TRBV4-2 to TRBJ1-1; unclear D gene. The germline V and J ends were trimmed by 2 bases and 8 bases, with 12 bases remaining between them. Germline loops: CDR1 LGHNA, CDR2 YNFKEQ. CDR3 length: 13 amino acids. The CDR3: CASSQFGGIEAFF. The CDR3 DNA reads TGTGCCAGCAGCCAATTCGGAGGCATCGAAGCTTTCTTT.

The chain joins TRBV6-5 to TRBJ2-3; 9 bases match TRBD2. This CDR3 is 16 amino acids long. From germline, CDR1 is MNHEY and CDR2 SVGAGI. The J segment lost 3 bases and the V segment lost 2 bases, leaving 6 bases of the junction unmatched. The CDR3 protein is CASSYGAGGATDTQYF. The CDR3 DNA sequence: TGTGCCAGCAGTTACGGGGCGGGAGGGGCGACAGATACGCAGTATTTT.

This sequence joins TRBV7-9 and TRBJ2-7; weak D call: TRBD1 (5 bases). V lost 7 bases and J 0 bases, leaving 19 bases between the germline ends. The CDR3 loop spans 16 amino acids. Germline lookup yields CDR1 SEHNR and CDR2 FQNEAQ (reference sequence). CDR3 amino acids: CASIGPGALSSYEQYF. In nucleotides, the CDR3 is TGTGCCAGCATCGGCCCTGGGGCCCTAAGCTCCTACGAGCAGTACTTC.

The chain combines TRBV7-9 with TRBJ1-2, with D unresolved. This CDR3 has 15 amino acids. Germline-derived CDR1 and CDR2 are SEHNR and FQNEAQ (reference sequence). Between the trimmed V and J ends, which lost 4 bases and 2 bases, there was a span of 14 bases. The DNA of the CDR3 is TGTGCCAGCAGCTCCCGTTTGGCAGACAACTATGGCTACACCTTC. Amino acids: CASSSRLADNYGYTF.

The table lists this clonotype with a count of one. This rearrangement joins TRBV14 to TRBJ2-3; 10 nucleotides match TRBD2. The ends lost 4 bases at V and 6 bases at J; junction bases unmatched: 10. CDR1 is SGHDN, CDR2 FVKESK, per germline. This CDR3 has 16 residues. In nucleotides, the CDR3 is TGTGCCAGCAGCCCGACAAGCGGGAGGGCTATGGATACGCAGTATTTT. This translates into CASSPTSGRAMDTQYF.

The V and J genes are TRBV9 and TRBJ1-2; 11 nucleotides agree with TRBD1. The CDR3 sequence is 14 residues long. V gave up 3 bases and J gave up 7 bases; unmatched junction bases: 5. Germline values: CDR1 SGDLS, CDR2 YYNGEE. The CDR3 reads CASSARTGGGGYTF. DNA for the CDR3: TGTGCCAGCAGCGCACGGACAGGGGGCGGTGGCTACACCTTC. The variable domain in full, with the rest retrieved from reference TRBV9 and TRBJ1-2, is DSGVTQTPKHLITATGQRVTLRCSPRSGDLSVYWYQQSLDQGLQFLIQYYNGEERAKGNILERFSAQQFPDLHSELNLSSLELGDSALYFCASSARTGGGGYTFGSGTRLTVV.

This clonotype was recorded a few times. V gene TRBV7-3 combines with J gene TRBJ2-7; 7 nucleotides agree with TRBD2. The CDR3 length is 13 residues. V dropped 3 bases and J dropped 4; count of bases not matched to a gene: 3. Germline loops: CDR1 SGHTA, CDR2 FQGTGA. CDR3 sequence: CASSFGGGYEQYF. In DNA, the CDR3 is TGTGCCAGCAGCTTTGGGGGAGGGTACGAGCAGTACTTC.

This clonotype appeared once. The chain combines TRBV7-9 with TRBJ1-1; no reliable D call. The CDR3 sequence is 14 residues long. Trimming shortened V by 1 base and J by 7 bases, and 13 bases separated the two germline ends. Germline CDR1 is SEHNR and CDR2 is FQNEAQ (reference sequence). CDR3 sequence reads: CASSLVRPGGEAFF. CDR3 nucleotides: TGTGCCAGCAGCTTAGTGAGGCCGGGAGGTGAAGCTTTCTTT.

This rearrangement joins TRBV3-1 to TRBJ1-2, with D possibly matching TRBD1 (5 bases). Looked up from germline, CDR1 is LGHDT and CDR2 is YNNKEL (reference sequence). V was trimmed by 3 bases and J by 8 bases, leaving 16 bases between them. This CDR3 contains 14 residues. Here the CDR3 reads CASSQSGESAGYTF. DNA for the CDR3: TGTGCCAGCAGCCAGTCGGGGGAATCTGCCGGCTACACCTTC.

This clonotype was counted once. This sequence joins TRBV5-1 and TRBJ1-5; D is perhaps TRBD1 (6 bases). V gave up 4 bases and J gave up 3 bases, with 26 bases separating them. CDR3 size: 19 residues. CDR1 is SGHRS and CDR2 is YFSETQ in the germline V gene. The CDR3 loop is CASSVLGTRLGRDNQPQHF. The CDR3 DNA reads as TGCGCCAGCAGCGTCCTAGGGACACGGTTAGGTCGGGACAATCAGCCCCAGCATTTT.

The rearrangement links TRBV27 to TRBJ2-1; 7 nucleotides match TRBD1. CDR3 size: 15 residues. CDR1 and CDR2 (germline): MNHEY, SMNVEV (reference sequence). V dropped 7 bases and J dropped 0; count of bases not matched to a gene: 6. CDR3 DNA sequence: TGTGCCAGCATCCCGGGACAGAGCTCCTACAATGAGCAGTTCTTC. Its translation: CASIPGQSSYNEQFF.

The gene calls are TRBV2 and TRBJ2-7; tentative D call: TRBD2 (5 bases). Germline values: CDR1 SNHLY, CDR2 FYNNEI. The CDR3 sequence is 14 residues long. Trimming cost V 1 base and J 5 bases, with 12 bases left between them. The CDR3, as DNA: TGTGCCAGCAGTGAAGGGACTCCGATCCACGAGCAGTACTTC. Translating gives CASSEGTPIHEQYF.

The chain recombines TRBV30 with TRBJ1-5; D is undetermined. The length of the CDR3 is 13 residues. Germline V gene sequence: CDR1 GTSNPN, CDR2 SVGIG (reference sequence). The V end was cut by 2 bases, the J end by 4 bases, with 9 bases between. In DNA, the CDR3 is TGTGCCTGGAGTCCTGTGGGGAATCAGCCCCAGCATTTT. Translating it yields CAWSPVGNQPQHF.

The rearrangement uses TRBV2 and TRBJ1-5; D might be TRBD1 (6 bases). V was pared by 7 bases and J by 0 bases, with 10 bases between. There are 14 residues in the CDR3. Germline-derived CDR1 and CDR2 are SNHLY and FYNNEI. Here the CDR3 reads CASKGRGSNQPQHF. As DNA, the CDR3 is TGTGCCAGCAAGGGCAGGGGTAGCAATCAGCCCCAGCATTTT. The whole variable domain, remainder taken from reference TRBV2 and TRBJ1-5, is EPEVTQTPSHQVTQMGQEVILRCVPISNHLYFYWYRQILGQKVEFLVSFYNNEISEKSEIFDDQFSVERPDGSNFTLKIRSTKLEDSAMYFCASKGRGSNQPQHFGDGTRLSIL.

The chain has TRBV5-6 and TRBJ2-1; no reliable D call. The germline gives CDR1 SGHDT, CDR2 YYEEEE. Trimming stripped 3 bases from V and 12 bases from J, with 10 bases between. The CDR3 has 11 residues. The CDR3 DNA is TGTGCCAGCAGCTCCGCCCAGATGCAGTTCTTC. Translated: CASSSAQMQFF.

The J gene is TRBJ2-5, the V gene TRBV28; D unclear. Per germline, CDR1 MDHEN and CDR2 SYDVKM. Trimming cost V 6 bases and J 4 bases, with 12 bases left between them. The CDR3 totals 13 residues. The CDR3 reads CASRSQVSETQYF. CDR3 nucleotide sequence: TGTGCCAGCAGGTCTCAAGTCTCAGAGACCCAGTACTTC. Full variable domain (outside the CDR3, taken from reference TRBV28 and TRBJ2-5): DVKVTQSSRYLVKRTGEKVFLECVQDMDHENMFWYRQDPGLGLRLIYFSYDVKMKEKGDIPEGYSVSREKKERFSLILESASTNQTSMYLCASRSQVSETQYFGPGTRLLVL.

This clonotype was seen just once. V and J are TRBV20-1 and TRBJ2-1; 11 bases align to TRBD2. V dropped 6 bases and J dropped 1; count of bases not matched to a gene: 11. In germline, CDR1 is DFQATT, CDR2 SNEGSKA (reference sequence). The CDR3 spans 17 residues. The CDR3: CSAYHSGGASSYNEQFF. CDR3 sequence (DNA): TGCAGTGCCTATCATAGCGGGGGGGCCTCGTCCTACAATGAGCAGTTCTTC.

The CDR3 nucleotides read TGTGCCAGCAGTTTATCCGCCGGGACCGTAGTAAATCAGCCCCAGCATTTT. Translation gives CASSLSAGTVVNQPQHF. This rearrangement joins TRBV27 to TRBJ1-5, with D perhaps matching TRBD1 (5 bases). The CDR3 totals 17 residues. CDR1 and CDR2 (germline): MNHEY, SMNVEV (reference sequence). Trimming removed 0 bases from V and 4 bases from J, with 16 bases in between.

The chain uses TRBV7-6 and TRBJ2-5; D ambiguous. The germline CDR1 and CDR2 sequences are SGHVS and FNYEAQ. V was shortened by 2 bases and J by 5 bases, with 15 bases between the two germline ends. This CDR3 comprises 15 residues. The CDR3 here is CASSLNFYLGETQYF. The CDR3 DNA reads as TGTGCCAGCAGCTTAAACTTTTACCTTGGGGAGACCCAGTACTTC.

The genes are TRBV12-3 or TRBV12-4 and TRBJ2-5; D is perhaps TRBD1 or TRBD2 (6 bases each). CDR3 length equals 16 residues. V was trimmed by 7 bases and J by 4 bases, leaving 22 bases between them. The chain's CDR3 is CASTLSARGGGETQYF. Here the CDR3 DNA reads TGTGCCAGCACTCTCTCTGCCCGAGGGGGAGGAGAGACCCAGTACTTC.

This chain uses TRBV7-3 with TRBJ2-1; 10 bases agree with TRBD1. The CDR3 is 17 amino acids. V shed 5 bases and J 4 bases; nucleotides not matched to a gene: 11. The germline V gene encodes CDR1 SGHTA and CDR2 FQGTGA. The CDR3 spells CASSPVGTGAGYNEQFF. The DNA for the CDR3 is TGTGCCAGCAGCCCGGTGGGGACAGGGGCCGGGTACAATGAGCAGTTCTTC. The full variable domain, with the rest looked up from reference TRBV7-3 and TRBJ2-1, is GAGVSQTPSNKVTEKGKYVELRCDPISGHTALYWYRQSLGQGPEFLIYFQGTGAADDSGLPNDRFFAVRPEGSVSTLKIQRTERGDSAVYLCASSPVGTGAGYNEQFFGPGTRLTVL.

The chain is built from TRBV12-3 or TRBV12-4 and TRBJ2-3; D is ambiguous. V gave up 3 bases and J gave up 8 bases, with 6 bases separating them. The CDR3 loop spans 11 amino acids. In DNA, the CDR3 is TGTGCCAGCAGTTTTATGAGTACGCAGTATTTT. As protein: CASSFMSTQYF.

The chain uses TRBV7-8 and TRBJ1-1, with D unclear. CDR1 and CDR2 from the germline V gene are SGHVS and FQNEAQ. The CDR3 is 15 amino acids. Trimming took 5 bases from V and 2 from J, leaving 15 bases between them. CDR3 sequence: CASSAPYEANTEAFF. In DNA form, the CDR3 reads TGTGCCAGCAGCGCCCCATACGAGGCCAACACTGAAGCTTTCTTT.